These T cell receptor beta chains were read from a single sample in a study of T cell repertoires in cytomegalovirus infection. TCRdb reanalysed the reads using MiXCR and keeps one entry per CDR3 protein. The sample has 750,000 to 900,000 distinct CDR3 sequences, about 27% seen once. Which antigens these TCRs recognize remains unknown. The sample in question was cultured CD8+ T cells from PBMCs, obtained from culture after CMV antigen stimulation. Every receptor here comes from a human donor in good health (CMV status not recorded). Some clones in this sample may be carry-over from other donors' samples. The CDR3 runs from the conserved cysteine through the conserved F or W. A D gene is named only where the DNA matches it firmly. The size of a clone is reported for some rows only, either as once, few or many, or as a class for expanded clones.

CASSVQGGPQPQHF | TGTGCCAGCAGTGTCCAGGGGGGGCCTCAGCCCCAGCATTTT | TRBJ1-5 | few | TRBV27 | TRBD1
CASLAGGPGELFF | TGTGCCAGCCTAGCGGGGGGCCCCGGGGAGCTGTTTTTT | TRBJ2-2 | - | TRBV6-6 | TRBD2
CASSLASRDRAYGYTF | TGTGCCAGCAGCTTAGCGTCCCGGGACAGGGCCTATGGCTACACCTTC | TRBJ1-2 | many | TRBV7-8 | TRBD1
CASTDRRWAVNTEAFF | TGTGCCAGCACCGACCGTCGTTGGGCCGTGAACACTGAAGCTTTCTTT | TRBJ1-1 | - | TRBV7-9 | -
CASSLGADYEQYF | TGTGCCAGCAGTCTAGGGGCCGACTACGAGCAGTACTTC | TRBJ2-7 | many | TRBV12-3/TRBV12-4 | -
CASSPTGANEKLFF | TGTGCCAGCAGCCCAACCGGGGCTAATGAAAAACTGTTTTTT | TRBJ1-4 | few | TRBV7-9 | -
CASTQGGSLHF | TGTGCCAGCACCCAGGGGGGATCCCTCCACTTT | TRBJ1-6 | - | TRBV12-3/TRBV12-4 | TRBD1
CASTLGGGTPTRNTEAFF | TGTGCCAGCACCCTAGGGGGGGGGACCCCGACAAGGAACACTGAAGCTTTCTTT | TRBJ1-1 | many | TRBV12-3/TRBV12-4 | -
CASSSGLGITDTQYF | TGTGCTAGCAGCTCGGGACTAGGGATCACAGATACGCAGTATTTT | TRBJ2-3 | - | TRBV7-6 | TRBD2
CASSPLKGSTEAFF | TGTGCCAGCAGTCCCCTGAAGGGATCCACTGAAGCTTTCTTT | TRBJ1-1 | few | TRBV6-6 | -
CASSETGWRLRSGGVSTDTQYF | TGTGCCAGCAGTGAAACGGGTTGGAGACTGCGTAGCGGGGGAGTTAGCACAGATACGCAGTATTTT | TRBJ2-3 | - | TRBV6-1 | TRBD2
CSASGGQSSGNTIYF | TGCAGTGCTAGCGGGGGACAGAGCTCTGGAAACACCATATATTTT | TRBJ1-3 | few | TRBV20-1 | TRBD1
CASSAGTSVETQYF | TGTGCCAGCAGCGCCGGGACTAGCGTGGAGACCCAGTACTTC | TRBJ2-5 | - | TRBV11-3 | TRBD2
CASSEAVGRNTEAFF | TGTGCCAGCAGTGAGGCGGTCGGTCGGAACACTGAAGCTTTCTTT | TRBJ1-1 | few | TRBV2 | -
CATSDPGHRTDTQYF | TGTGCCACCAGTGATCCGGGACACCGCACAGATACGCAGTATTTT | TRBJ2-3 | - | TRBV24-1 | -
CASKRDRTPYSNQPQHF | TGTGCCAGCAAACGGGACAGAACACCTTATAGCAATCAGCCCCAGCATTTT | TRBJ1-5 | few | TRBV6-1 | TRBD1
CASSEGRGLVYGYTF | TGCGCCAGCAGTGAAGGCAGGGGGCTTGTCTATGGCTACACCTTC | TRBJ1-2 | few | TRBV10-2 | TRBD1
CAIRRTGYNEQFF | TGTGCCATCAGAAGGACGGGATACAATGAGCAGTTCTTC | TRBJ2-1 | - | TRBV10-3 | -
CASSLVGTSGDEQFF | TGTGCCAGCAGCTTAGTCGGGACTAGCGGAGATGAGCAGTTCTTC | TRBJ2-1 | many | TRBV7-2 | TRBD2
CASSLVWTGGYNEQFF | TGTGCCAGCAGCTTAGTTTGGACCGGGGGCTACAATGAGCAGTTCTTC | TRBJ2-1 | - | TRBV7-8 | -
CASSRNGGAANSPLHF | TGTGCCAGCAGCCGGAACGGGGGCGCGGCAAATTCACCCCTCCACTTT | TRBJ1-6 | few | TRBV7-6 | -
CASSDYPYYNEQFF | TGTGCCAGCAGTGACTACCCCTACTACAATGAGCAGTTCTTC | TRBJ2-1 | - | TRBV6-4 | -
CASSYGPGGGYTF | TGTGCCAGCAGTTACGGCCCAGGGGGAGGCTACACCTTC | TRBJ1-2 | few | TRBV6-6 | TRBD1
CASSQALIQGARGYGYTF | TGTGCCAGCAGCCAAGCGTTAATACAGGGGGCCCGAGGCTATGGCTACACCTTC | TRBJ1-2 | few | TRBV7-6 | TRBD1
CAMEIKNIQYF | TGTGCCATGGAAATCAAAAACATTCAGTACTTC | TRBJ2-4 | few | TRBV7-9 | -
CASSFSPSDTQYF | TGTGCCAGCAGTTTTTCACCGTCAGATACGCAGTATTTT | TRBJ2-3 | - | TRBV28 | -
CATSRDGSPLHF | TGTGCCACCAGCAGAGACGGGTCACCCCTCCACTTT | TRBJ1-6 | few | TRBV15 | -
CASSWLGQGTETQYF | TGTGCCAGCAGTTGGTTGGGACAGGGGACGGAGACCCAGTACTTC | TRBJ2-5 | few | TRBV27 | TRBD1
CASRDSKFNEQFF | TGTGCCAGCCGGGACAGTAAGTTCAATGAGCAGTTCTTC | TRBJ2-1 | - | TRBV27 | TRBD1
CASSLSDSSVWGYTF | TGTGCCAGCAGTTTATCCGATAGCAGCGTATGGGGCTACACCTTC | TRBJ1-2 | few | TRBV27 | -
CASSPGPGLGNEQFF | TGTGCCAGCAGCCCAGGTCCCGGGCTCGGTAATGAGCAGTTCTTC | TRBJ2-1 | many | TRBV7-2 | -
CATSRHRGGQGPLQPQHF | TGTGCCACCAGCAGACACCGAGGGGGACAGGGCCCGCTTCAGCCCCAGCATTTT | TRBJ1-5 | - | TRBV15 | TRBD1
CASSQEEGALGEAFF | TGCGCCAGCAGCCAAGAGGAGGGGGCCTTGGGTGAAGCTTTCTTT | TRBJ1-1 | - | TRBV4-3 | TRBD1
CASSLSLDHTGELFF | TGTGCCAGCAGCTTGTCACTAGACCACACCGGGGAGCTGTTTTTT | TRBJ2-2 | many | TRBV7-3 | -
CASSRSEVSEAFF | TGTGCCAGCAGCCGGTCCGAAGTGAGTGAAGCTTTCTTT | TRBJ1-1 | few | TRBV13 | -
CASSQARLADYNEQFF | TGCGCCAGCAGCCAAGCCCGACTAGCGGATTACAATGAGCAGTTCTTC | TRBJ2-1 | few | TRBV4-3 | TRBD2
CSICSTGSAAEAFF | TGCAGCATCTGTTCGACAGGGAGCGCGGCTGAAGCTTTCTTT | TRBJ1-1 | - | TRBV29-1 | TRBD1
CASSLVALTDTQYF | TGTGCCAGCAGCTTAGTAGCACTCACAGATACGCAGTATTTT | TRBJ2-3 | few | TRBV7-8 | -
CASSFGRGGYTDTQYF | TGTGCCAGCAGCTTTGGGAGGGGGGGATACACAGATACGCAGTATTTT | TRBJ2-3 | few | TRBV11-2 | -
CSARVPQGQGAQYGYTF | TGCAGTGCTAGAGTCCCACAAGGACAGGGGGCGCAGTATGGCTACACCTTC | TRBJ1-2 | - | TRBV20-1 | TRBD1
CATRWAPSYNEQFF | TGTGCCACCCGATGGGCCCCCTCCTACAATGAGCAGTTCTTC | TRBJ2-1 | few | TRBV15 | -
CASSLALGAHGYTF | TGTGCCAGCAGTTTAGCGCTGGGAGCCCATGGCTACACCTTC | TRBJ1-2 | - | TRBV12-3/TRBV12-4 | -
CASSPTGSYTF | TGTGCCAGCAGCCCGACAGGGAGCTACACCTTC | TRBJ1-2 | - | TRBV7-9 | TRBD1
CSVGPGRTYEQYF | TGCAGCGTCGGGCCAGGGAGAACCTACGAGCAGTACTTC | TRBJ2-7 | few | TRBV29-1 | -
CASSRGISGYTF | TGTGCCAGCAGCCGGGGGATCTCGGGCTACACCTTC | TRBJ1-2 | - | TRBV12-3/TRBV12-4 | -
CASSALTGTGAGELFF | TGTGCCAGCAGTGCCCTGACAGGGACGGGGGCCGGGGAGCTGTTTTTT | TRBJ2-2 | - | TRBV25-1 | -
CASSTGTGVYEQYF | TGTGCCAGCAGTACAGGGACAGGGGTCTACGAGCAGTACTTC | TRBJ2-7 | many | TRBV6-6 | TRBD1
CASSLGKRSSYEQYF | TGTGCCAGCAGCTTGGGAAAACGGAGCTCCTACGAGCAGTACTTC | TRBJ2-7 | - | TRBV5-3 | -
CASSLPGRTETQYF | TGTGCCAGCAGCCTCCCGGGACGGACAGAGACCCAGTACTTC | TRBJ2-5 | - | TRBV7-9 | -
CASSLEAKEQYF | TGTGCCAGCAGCTTGGAAGCTAAGGAGCAGTACTTC | TRBJ2-7 | - | TRBV5-4 | -
CASRTGGADTQYF | TGTGCCAGCCGGACAGGAGGGGCAGATACGCAGTATTTT | TRBJ2-3 | - | TRBV6-2/TRBV6-3 | -
CASSLTVYSNQPQHF | TGTGCCAGCAGCTTGACAGTGTATAGCAATCAGCCCCAGCATTTT | TRBJ1-5 | many | TRBV7-2 | -
CASSSRRESGTEAFF | TGTGCCAGCAGTTCAAGGAGGGAGTCGGGGACTGAAGCTTTCTTT | TRBJ1-1 | - | TRBV6-2/TRBV6-3 | -
CASSEGTGWAYNEQFF | TGTGCCAGCAGTGAGGGGACAGGGTGGGCCTACAATGAGCAGTTCTTC | TRBJ2-1 | - | TRBV2 | TRBD1
CASSDGRVGYTF | TGTGCCAGCAGTGACGGGAGGGTCGGCTACACCTTC | TRBJ1-2 | - | TRBV6-1 | -
CASSPATSGNTGELFF | TGTGCCAGCAGCCCAGCAACTAGCGGGAACACCGGGGAGCTGTTTTTT | TRBJ2-2 | few | TRBV11-2 | TRBD2